Listed here are 14 T cell receptor beta chains from one sample, sequenced in a study of blood T cell repertoires in COVID-19 (dated by TCRdb to 2018 to 2020). Libraries were constructed by the immunoSEQ multiplex PCR assay. TCRdb took this table from immuneACCESS and kept in-frame rearrangements with V and J called. Such tables lack part of the clones; where checked against another copy, unresolved V genes explain under half of the gap, and the rest is unexplained. In this sample the table shows around 80,000 clones, approximately 83% of which occur a single time. The ten largest clones represent 9% of the sample. The specimen sequenced was peripheral blood. These receptors were taken from a human donor in a cohort sampled during active COVID-19.

This clone was detected a few times. J is TRBJ1-4 and V is TRBV6-5; the D is unclear. Trimming shortened V by 5 bases and J by 6 bases, and 7 bases separated the two germline ends. The CDR3 length is 12 residues. Germline CDR1 is MNHEY and CDR2 is SVGAGI. CDR3 nucleotide sequence: TGTGCCAGCAGTAACAAATATGAAAAACTGTTTTTT. The encoded protein is CASSNKYEKLFF.

The chain has TRBV28 and TRBJ2-2, with 7 bases lining up with TRBD1. Germline V gene lookup returns CDR1 MDHEN and CDR2 SYDVKM. This CDR3 comprises 15 residues. V gave up 6 bases and J gave up 1 base; unmatched junction bases: 5. The CDR3 reads CASRTGQVNTGELFF. The CDR3 DNA follows: TGTGCCAGCAGGACCGGACAGGTGAACACCGGGGAGCTGTTTTTT.

The table lists this clone with a count of one. The chain has TRBV4-1 and TRBJ2-1, with TRBD2 identical over 14 bases. The ends lost 4 bases at V and 0 bases at J; junction bases unmatched: 11. Germline-derived CDR1 and CDR2 are MGHRA and YSYEKL. The CDR3 totals 20 residues. The CDR3 sequence is CASSPLGTSGRVSSYNEQFF. As DNA, the CDR3 is TGCGCCAGCAGCCCCCTAGGGACTAGCGGGAGAGTAAGCTCCTACAATGAGCAGTTCTTC.

This sequence joins TRBV7-3 and TRBJ2-7, with D possibly matching TRBD1 (6 bases). The V end lost 4 bases, the J end lost 2 bases, and 21 bases lay between the germline ends. Germline V CDR1 and CDR2: SGHTA, FQGTGA. This CDR3 region has 17 residues. The DNA of the CDR3 is TGTGCCAGCAGCTCCAGGCCACACAGGGCGACGGCCTACGAGCAGTACTTC. Protein: CASSSRPHRATAYEQYF.

This chain connects TRBV6-2 or TRBV6-3 to TRBJ2-3; TRBD2 agrees at 9 bases. CDR1 MNHEY and CDR2 SVGEGT come from the germline V gene. V was pared by 6 bases and J by 7 bases, with 14 bases of the junction left unmatched. The CDR3 extends over 16 amino acids. This CDR3 is CASSARGAGGPNTQYF. The CDR3 DNA follows: TGTGCCAGCAGCGCCCGAGGGGCGGGGGGGCCAAATACGCAGTATTTT.

V and J are TRBV7-3 and TRBJ2-5, with TRBD2 matching over 8 bases. Germline assignment: CDR1 SGHTA and CDR2 FQGTGA. V lost 5 bases, J lost 4 bases, and 12 bases stayed unmatched. The CDR3 consists of 16 residues. The CDR3 DNA reads TGTGCCAGCAGCCTCTCACTCGGACTAGCCGGAGAGACCCAGTACTTC. It encodes CASSLSLGLAGETQYF.

V is TRBV7-2 and J is TRBJ2-7; no reliable D call. V was trimmed by 0 bases and J by 3 bases, leaving 9 bases between them. CDR1 and CDR2 (germline): SGHTA, FQGNSA. CDR3 size: 14 residues. This CDR3 reads CASSLARQNYEQYF. The DNA of the CDR3 is TGTGCCAGCAGCTTAGCGCGGCAGAACTACGAGCAGTACTTC.

CDR3 in DNA: TGTGCCAGCAGTTTATTCCCCTACACCGGGGAGCTGTTTTTT. Translating gives CASSLFPYTGELFF. The chain links TRBV27 to TRBJ2-2, with unresolved D. V lost 1 base and J 3 bases, leaving 6 bases between the germline ends. The V gene's germline CDR1 is MNHEY and CDR2 SMNVEV (reference sequence). This CDR3 spans 14 amino acids.

This clone has only a few counts. The chain couples TRBV7-6 to TRBJ1-3, with 7 bases that match TRBD1. V shed 2 bases, J shed 8 bases, and the junction held 6 bases outside the gene matches. CDR1 is SGHVS and CDR2 is FNYEAQ in the germline V gene. CDR3 length equals 14 residues. DNA of the CDR3: TGTGCCAGCAGCTTACAAGGGGGCAGAGACACCATATATTTT. Translation: CASSLQGGRDTIYF.

The chain employs TRBV7-2 and TRBJ2-1; 10 bases line up with TRBD2. The junction had 8 bases not matched to a gene; V was cut back by 2 bases and J by 7 bases. The CDR3 sequence is 16 residues long. Looked up from germline, CDR1 is SGHTA and CDR2 is FQGNSA. The CDR3 DNA sequence: TGTGCCAGCAGCTTATTAGCGGGAGGTAGGATGAATGAGCAGTTCTTC. Its translation: CASSLLAGGRMNEQFF.

The rearrangement joins TRBV6-5 to TRBJ2-3; a weak D match, TRBD2 (6 bases). Germline values: CDR1 MNHEY, CDR2 SVGAGI. This CDR3 is built from 16 residues. Trimming left V 2 bases short and J 0 bases short, with 12 bases between. The CDR3 nucleotides read TGTGCCAGCAGTTACGCGGCGGGGCTGAGCACAGATACGCAGTATTTT. The encoded protein is CASSYAAGLSTDTQYF.

This chain links TRBV5-1 with TRBJ1-1; 9 bases fit TRBD1. After removal of 5 bases from V and 0 bases from J, the junction contained 8 bases not matched to a gene. The length of the CDR3 is 16 residues. CDR1 SGHRS and CDR2 YFSETQ come from the germline V gene. DNA of the CDR3: TGCGCCAGCAGTCCGGACAGGGGAGGCATGAACACTGAAGCTTTCTTT. This encodes CASSPDRGGMNTEAFF.

The chain joins TRBV12-3 or TRBV12-4 to TRBJ2-7, with D possibly being TRBD1 (6 bases). Between the trimmed V and J ends, which lost 2 bases and 5 bases, there was a span of 10 bases. The length of the CDR3 is 13 residues. The CDR3 protein is CASSLQGRNEQYF. CDR3 DNA: TGTGCCAGCAGTTTACAGGGGCGGAACGAGCAGTACTTC.

This chain uses TRBV27 with TRBJ2-5, with a tentative D call TRBD2 (6 bases). The germline V and J ends were trimmed by 3 bases and 5 bases, with 13 bases remaining between them. This CDR3 spans 14 amino acids. Germline-derived CDR1 and CDR2 are MNHEY and SMNVEV (reference sequence). The CDR3 nucleotides read TGTGCCAGCAGTTTGACTAGACCCCAGGAGACCCAGTACTTC. Residues: CASSLTRPQETQYF.